This T cell receptor beta chain derives from a study of T cell repertoires in aging, cancer and after chemotherapy. Overall study context: Patients with chronic lymphocytic leukemia were sampled before and after fludarabine- or bendamustine-based chemotherapy. About 9 million TCR reads were in the whole dataset. Study-level points and caveats: Thymic emigration or peripheral T cell expansion may be impaired by lymphoid organ infiltration in hematological cancer. Rebound thymic output was suggested by rising median generation probability during chemotherapy in each cancer cohort.

The V gene lost 5 bases and the J gene lost 5 bases, with 12 bases spanning the gap. This CDR3 has 13 amino acids. Germline-derived CDR1 and CDR2 are MNHEY and SMNVEV (reference sequence). In its sample, this clonotype ranks as large (0.1 to 1%). The antigen is undetermined. Rearranged V-D-J TRB sequences were amplified with a mixed TRB-A/B primer pool. TCRdb fed the multiplex PCR reads into MiXCR, producing one record per CDR3 protein. Of roughly 850 distinct CDR3 sequences listed, around a quarter are singletons. Amplification of TCR beta used genomic DNA extracted from peripheral blood. The J gene is TRBJ1-2, the V gene TRBV27; D unclear. The origin of this receptor is a human donor with a blood cancer. The sequenced sample was blood. CDR3 in amino acids: CASSGGDEYGYTF. CDR3 bases: TGTGCCAGCAGTGGTGGGGATGAATATGGCTACACCTTC.